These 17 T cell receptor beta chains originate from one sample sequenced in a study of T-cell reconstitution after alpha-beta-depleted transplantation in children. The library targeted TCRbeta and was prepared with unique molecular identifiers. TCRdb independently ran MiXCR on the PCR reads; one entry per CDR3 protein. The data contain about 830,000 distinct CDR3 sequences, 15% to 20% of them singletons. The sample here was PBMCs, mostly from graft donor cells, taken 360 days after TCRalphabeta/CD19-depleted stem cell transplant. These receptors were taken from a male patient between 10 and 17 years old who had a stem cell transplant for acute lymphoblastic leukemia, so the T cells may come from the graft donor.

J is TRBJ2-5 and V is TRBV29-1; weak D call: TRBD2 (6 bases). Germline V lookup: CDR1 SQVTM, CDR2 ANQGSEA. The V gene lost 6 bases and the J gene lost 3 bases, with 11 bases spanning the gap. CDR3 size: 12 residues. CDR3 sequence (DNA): TGCAGCGTCCCTTGGGGGGAAGAGACCCAGTACTTC. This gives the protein CSVPWGEETQYF.

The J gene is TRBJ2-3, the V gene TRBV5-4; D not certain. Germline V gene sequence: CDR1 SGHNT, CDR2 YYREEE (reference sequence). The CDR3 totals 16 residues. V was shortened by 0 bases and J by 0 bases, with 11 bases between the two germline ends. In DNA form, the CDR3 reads TGTGCCAGCAGCTTGGGGAGATCAACTAGCACAGATACGCAGTATTTT. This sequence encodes CASSLGRSTSTDTQYF.

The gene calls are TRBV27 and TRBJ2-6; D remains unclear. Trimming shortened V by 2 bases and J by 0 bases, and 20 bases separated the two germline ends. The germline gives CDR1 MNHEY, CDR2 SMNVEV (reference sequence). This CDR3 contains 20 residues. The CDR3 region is CASSLLPRLLGPSGANVLTF. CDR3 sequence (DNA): TGTGCCAGCAGTTTACTCCCCAGACTTCTAGGTCCCTCTGGGGCCAACGTCCTGACTTTC.

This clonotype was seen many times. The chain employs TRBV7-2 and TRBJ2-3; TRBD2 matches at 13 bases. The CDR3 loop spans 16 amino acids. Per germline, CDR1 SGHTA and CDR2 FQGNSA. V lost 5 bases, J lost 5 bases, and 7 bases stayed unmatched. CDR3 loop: CASSGRLAGGRDTQYF. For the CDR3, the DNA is TGTGCCAGCAGCGGACGACTAGCGGGAGGAAGAGATACGCAGTATTTT.

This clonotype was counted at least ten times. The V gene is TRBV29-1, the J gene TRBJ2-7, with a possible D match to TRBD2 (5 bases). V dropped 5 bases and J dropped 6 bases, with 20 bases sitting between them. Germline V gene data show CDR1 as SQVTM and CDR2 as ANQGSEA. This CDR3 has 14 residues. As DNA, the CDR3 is TGCAGCGTTTCCGGGAAAAGCTTGGACTTCGAGCAGTACTTC. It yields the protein CSVSGKSLDFEQYF.

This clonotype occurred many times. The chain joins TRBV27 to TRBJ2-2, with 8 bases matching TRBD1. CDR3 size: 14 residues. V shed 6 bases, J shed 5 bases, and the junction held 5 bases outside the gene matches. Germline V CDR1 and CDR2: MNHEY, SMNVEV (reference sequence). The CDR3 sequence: CASSLGTGTGELFF. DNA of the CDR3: TGTGCCAGCAGCTTGGGGACAGGTACCGGGGAGCTGTTTTTT.

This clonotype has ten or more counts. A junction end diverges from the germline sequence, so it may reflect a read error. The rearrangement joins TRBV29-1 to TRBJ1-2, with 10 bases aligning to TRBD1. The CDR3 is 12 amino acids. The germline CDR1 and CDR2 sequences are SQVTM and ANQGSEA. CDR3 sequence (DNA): TGCAGCGTTGAAGAAACCGCCGGGACAGGGGCCTTC. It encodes CSVEETAGTGAF.

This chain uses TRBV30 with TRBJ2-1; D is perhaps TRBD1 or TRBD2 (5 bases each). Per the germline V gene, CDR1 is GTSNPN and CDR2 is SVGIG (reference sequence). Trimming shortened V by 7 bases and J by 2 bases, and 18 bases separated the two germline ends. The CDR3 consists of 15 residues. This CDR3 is CALFFGDVAYNEQFF. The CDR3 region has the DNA TGTGCCTTATTCTTTGGGGACGTAGCCTACAATGAGCAGTTCTTC.

The CDR3 bases are TGTGCCAGCAGTTCGATAAACAGGGACTATGGCTACACCTTC. It is translated as CASSSINRDYGYTF. The chain is built from TRBV7-9 and TRBJ1-2; perhaps TRBD1 as D (6 bases). CDR1 is SEHNR and CDR2 is FQNEAQ in the germline V gene (reference sequence). V dropped 6 bases and J dropped 3 bases, with 14 bases sitting between them. The CDR3 totals 14 residues. The full variable domain, with the rest looked up from reference TRBV7-9 and TRBJ1-2, is DTGVSQNPRHKITKRGQNVTFRCDPISEHNRLYWYRQTLGQGPEFLTYFQNEAQLEKSRLLSDRFSAERPKGSFSTLEIQRTEQGDSAMYLCASSSINRDYGYTFGSGTRLTVV.

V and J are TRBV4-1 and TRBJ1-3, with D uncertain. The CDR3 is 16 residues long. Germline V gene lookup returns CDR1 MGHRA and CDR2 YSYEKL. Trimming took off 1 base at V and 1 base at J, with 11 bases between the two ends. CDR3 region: CASSQGAVRSGNTIYF. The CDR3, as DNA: TGCGCCAGCAGCCAAGGTGCGGTTAGGTCTGGAAACACCATATATTTT.

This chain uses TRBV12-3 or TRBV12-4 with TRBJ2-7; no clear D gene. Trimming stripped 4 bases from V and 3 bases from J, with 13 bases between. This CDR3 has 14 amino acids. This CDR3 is CASSYLMRSYEQYF. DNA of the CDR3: TGTGCCAGCAGTTATCTGATGAGGAGCTACGAGCAGTACTTC.

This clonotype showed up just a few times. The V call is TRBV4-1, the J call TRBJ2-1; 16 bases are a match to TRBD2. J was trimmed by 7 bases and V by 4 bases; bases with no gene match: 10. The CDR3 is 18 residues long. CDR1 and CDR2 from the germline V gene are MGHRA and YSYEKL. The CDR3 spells CASSRPGTSGRAGNEQFF. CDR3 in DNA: TGCGCCAGCAGCCGACCAGGGACTAGCGGGAGGGCGGGGAATGAGCAGTTCTTC.

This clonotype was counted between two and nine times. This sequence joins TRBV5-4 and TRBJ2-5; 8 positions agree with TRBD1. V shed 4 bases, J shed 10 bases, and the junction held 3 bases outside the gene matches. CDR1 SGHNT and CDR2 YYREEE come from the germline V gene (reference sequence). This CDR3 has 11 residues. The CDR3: CASSHRGDQYF. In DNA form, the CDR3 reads TGTGCCAGCAGCCACAGGGGGGACCAGTACTTC.

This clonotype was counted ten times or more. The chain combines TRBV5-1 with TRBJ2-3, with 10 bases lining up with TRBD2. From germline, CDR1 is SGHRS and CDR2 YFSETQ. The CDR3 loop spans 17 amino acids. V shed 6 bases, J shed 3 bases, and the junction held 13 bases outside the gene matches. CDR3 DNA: TGCGCCAGCACCCATCGGGCTAGCGGGAGTTGGACAGATACGCAGTATTTT. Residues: CASTHRASGSWTDTQYF.

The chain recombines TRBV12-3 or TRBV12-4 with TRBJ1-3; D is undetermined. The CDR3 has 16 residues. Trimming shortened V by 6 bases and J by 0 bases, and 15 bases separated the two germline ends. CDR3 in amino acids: CASRPPLWDSGNTIYF. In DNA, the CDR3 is TGTGCCAGCAGACCCCCCCTCTGGGACTCTGGAAACACCATATATTTT.

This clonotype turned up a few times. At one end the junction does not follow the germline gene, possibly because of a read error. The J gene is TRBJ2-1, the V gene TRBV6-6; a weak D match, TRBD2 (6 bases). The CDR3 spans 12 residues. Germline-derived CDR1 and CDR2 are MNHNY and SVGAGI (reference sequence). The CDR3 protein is CASGQAGIERFF. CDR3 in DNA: TGTGCCAGCGGCCAGGCGGGGATTGAGCGGTTCTTC.

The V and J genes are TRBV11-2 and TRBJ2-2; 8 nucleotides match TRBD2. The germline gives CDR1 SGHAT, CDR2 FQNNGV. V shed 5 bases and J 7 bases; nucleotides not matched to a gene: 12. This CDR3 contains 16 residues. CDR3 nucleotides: TGTGCCAGCAGCCCCGCGGTAGCGGGATACGGCGGGGAGCTGTTTTTT. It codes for CASSPAVAGYGGELFF.